Shown below are 21 T cell receptor beta chains from a single sample sequenced in a study of shared clonotypes between healthy human individuals. Produced via immunoSEQ multiplex PCR; TCRdb's table is partial and in-frame only. This table has about 1,900,000 clones, about 95% appearing once. Terminally differentiated effector memory CD45RA+ cells were excluded from the naive CD8 cells, which were CD45RO-negative and positively selected for CCR7. Sequencing input: naive CD8+ T cells sorted from blood. These receptors originate from a man between 18 and 29 years old in good health.

This clone was detected only once. V is TRBV10-3 and J is TRBJ2-2, with 13 bases lining up with TRBD2. V lost 3 bases to trimming and J lost 3 bases; unmatched junction nucleotides: 1. The CDR3 is 16 residues long. Germline CDR1 ENHRY, CDR2 SYGVKD. The CDR3, as DNA: TGTGCCATCAGTGAAGGACTAGCGGGAGACACCGGGGAGCTGTTTTTT. The encoded protein is CAISEGLAGDTGELFF.

This chain joins TRBV10-3 and TRBJ2-7; D unresolved. Between the trimmed V and J ends, which lost 6 bases and 0 bases, there was a span of 12 bases. Germline CDR1 is ENHRY and CDR2 is SYGVKD. This CDR3 is 14 amino acids long. CDR3 nucleotide sequence: TGTGCCATCAGCCCAGAACCCGTCTCCTACGAGCAGTACTTC. It yields the protein CAISPEPVSYEQYF.

For this clone: This same CDR3 is encoded by further DNA sequences in the sample. The CDR3 loop is CASSLLAGGTYNEQFF. CDR3 DNA: TGTGCCAGCAGCTTATTAGCGGGAGGGACTTACAATGAGCAGTTCTTC. The rearrangement links TRBV7-9 to TRBJ2-1, with 11 bases identical to TRBD2. The germline gives CDR1 SEHNR, CDR2 FQNEAQ (reference sequence). The CDR3 has 16 residues. J gave up 4 bases and V 2 bases, and 4 bases lay outside the gene matches.

The V call is TRBV19, the J call TRBJ2-1, with 8 bases lining up with TRBD2. The CDR3 is made up of 15 amino acids. Germline V gene sequence: CDR1 LNHDA, CDR2 SQIVND (reference sequence). J lost 2 bases, V lost 5 bases, and 5 bases had no gene match. The CDR3 DNA reads as TGTGCCAGTAGTCCTGCGGGGGGTCCCTACAATGAGCAGTTCTTC. As protein: CASSPAGGPYNEQFF.

V usage is TRBV6-6 and J usage is TRBJ1-1; D is possibly TRBD1 (6 bases). The CDR3 spans 13 residues. Trimming stripped 6 bases from V and 1 base from J, with 9 bases between. Germline V CDR1 and CDR2: MNHNY, SVGAGI (reference sequence). DNA for the CDR3: TGTGCCAGCAGCGGGACACAGAACACTGAAGCTTTCTTT. Encoded protein: CASSGTQNTEAFF.

The chain combines TRBV9 with TRBJ2-1; 7 bases are shared with TRBD1. Germline V gives CDR1 SGDLS, CDR2 YYNGEE. This CDR3 is 13 amino acids long. The V and J ends lost 4 bases and 8 bases, in that order; junction bases with no gene match: 6. The CDR3 reads CASSIGQADEQFF. As DNA, the CDR3 is TGTGCCAGCAGCATTGGACAGGCCGATGAGCAGTTCTTC.

The CDR3 sequence is CASSGTTAPEAFF. As DNA, the CDR3 is TGTGCCAGCAGCGGGACTACCGCCCCTGAAGCTTTCTTT. The chain links TRBV5-6 to TRBJ1-1; weak D call: TRBD1 (5 bases). The CDR3 is made up of 13 amino acids. Trimming removed 4 bases at V and 6 bases at J, with 13 bases between. Germline CDR1 reads SGHDT; CDR2 reads YYEEEE.

This clone was observed a single time. The V and J genes are TRBV11-2 and TRBJ2-1; possible D gene TRBD1, 6 bases. Germline values: CDR1 SGHAT, CDR2 FQNNGV. CDR3 length: 19 residues. Trimming removed 4 bases at V and 1 base at J, with 23 bases between. The DNA for the CDR3 is TGTGCCAGCAGCTCCTTAGTTTGGACCCCCAGGGGTTCCTACAATGAGCAGTTCTTC. Protein product: CASSSLVWTPRGSYNEQFF.

The chain carries TRBV4-3 and TRBJ2-7; weak D call: TRBD2 (5 bases). The CDR3 runs to 13 residues. The V gene lost 1 base and the J gene lost 7 bases, with 11 bases spanning the gap. The germline gives CDR1 LGHNA, CDR2 YSLEER. The CDR3 spells CASSQVQRGEQYF. The CDR3 bases are TGCGCCAGCAGCCAAGTACAGCGCGGGGAGCAGTACTTC.

The chain has TRBV7-3 and TRBJ2-2; no definite D call. The CDR3 is made up of 14 amino acids. From germline, CDR1 is SGHTA and CDR2 FQGTGA. V dropped 3 bases and J dropped 3 bases, with 8 bases sitting between them. DNA of the CDR3: TGTGCCAGCAGCTTCACTATGTACACCGGGGAGCTGTTTTTT. As protein: CASSFTMYTGELFF. Supplemented by reference TRBV7-3 and TRBJ2-2, the full variable domain reads GAGVSQTPSNKVTEKGKYVELRCDPISGHTALYWYRQSLGQGPEFLIYFQGTGAADDSGLPNDRFFAVRPEGSVSTLKIQRTERGDSAVYLCASSFTMYTGELFFGEGSRLTVL.

CDR3 sequence: CSATESGELFF. In DNA, the CDR3 is TGCAGCGCCACAGAGTCCGGGGAGCTGTTTTTT. The rearrangement links TRBV29-1 to TRBJ2-2, with D unclear. The CDR3 runs 11 residues. V lost 7 bases and J 6 bases, leaving 9 bases between the germline ends. CDR1 is SQVTM, CDR2 ANQGSEA, per germline.

The rearrangement joins TRBV6-1 to TRBJ2-7, with TRBD1 matching over 8 bases. Unmatched junction bases numbered 4, after V lost 5 bases and J lost 4 bases. Germline-derived CDR1 and CDR2 are MNHNS and SASEGT. The CDR3 is made up of 13 amino acids. The CDR3 spells CASSHRGRYEQYF. The CDR3 DNA follows: TGTGCCAGCAGTCACAGGGGGAGATACGAGCAGTACTTC.

This chain links TRBV9 with TRBJ2-7; 8 bases align to TRBD1. The CDR3 runs 15 residues. The trim removed 3 bases at V and 3 bases at J, leaving 8 bases unmatched. CDR1 SGDLS and CDR2 YYNGEE come from the germline V gene. The CDR3 is CASSATGTGHYEQYF. CDR3 DNA sequence: TGTGCCAGCAGCGCCACCGGGACAGGACACTACGAGCAGTACTTC.

The rearrangement links TRBV4-1 to TRBJ1-3; TRBD1 matches at 7 bases. The CDR3 spans 14 residues. V lost 0 bases and J lost 8; bases outside the gene matches: 4. Germline-derived CDR1 and CDR2 are MGHRA and YSYEKL. The CDR3 DNA follows: TGCGCCAGCAGCCAAGAAAGGGGGCTGGACACCATATATTTT. This translates into CASSQERGLDTIYF.

This clone was counted a single time. CDR3 nucleotide sequence: TGTGCCAGCATGCGGGATCCTAATGAGCAGTTCTTC. Protein product: CASMRDPNEQFF. V and J are TRBV2 and TRBJ2-1; D may be TRBD2 (6 bases). This CDR3 has 12 residues. Trimming left V 7 bases short and J 7 bases short, with 11 bases between. CDR1 and CDR2 (germline): SNHLY, FYNNEI.

The chain uses TRBV5-8 and TRBJ1-4; a possible D gene is TRBD1 (5 bases). V was pared by 4 bases and J by 3 bases, with 19 bases between. CDR3 length equals 17 residues. Germline V gene sequence: CDR1 SGHTS, CDR2 YDEGEE. In nucleotides, the CDR3 is TGTGCCAGCAGCCCTCCCCGAGCCCGGGGGTCTAATGAAAAACTGTTTTTT. Protein: CASSPPRARGSNEKLFF.

The chain uses TRBV4-1 and TRBJ1-6; D gene uncertain. CDR1 and CDR2 from the germline V gene are MGHRA and YSYEKL. The CDR3 has 17 residues. The V gene lost 0 bases and the J gene lost 0 bases, with 9 bases spanning the gap. The DNA of the CDR3 is TGCGCCAGCAGCCAAGAATCGATGAGCTCCTATAATTCACCCCTCCACTTT. It yields the protein CASSQESMSSYNSPLHF.

V and J are TRBV28 and TRBJ2-1; TRBD2 is a possible D gene (6 bases). Trimming took off 4 bases at V and 6 bases at J, with 10 bases between the two ends. Germline V gene sequence: CDR1 MDHEN, CDR2 SYDVKM. This CDR3 has 13 residues. CDR3 region: CASSSGGTNEQFF. The CDR3 DNA reads TGTGCCAGCAGTTCCGGGGGAACCAATGAGCAGTTCTTC. The full variable domain, with the rest looked up from reference TRBV28 and TRBJ2-1, is DVKVTQSSRYLVKRTGEKVFLECVQDMDHENMFWYRQDPGLGLRLIYFSYDVKMKEKGDIPEGYSVSREKKERFSLILESASTNQTSMYLCASSSGGTNEQFFGPGTRLTVL.

The chain recombines TRBV18 with TRBJ2-7; 7 nucleotides agree with TRBD1. Trimming removed 2 bases from V and 7 bases from J; junction bases left unmatched: 11. CDR3 length: 15 residues. Germline assignment: CDR1 KGHSH and CDR2 LQKENI. CDR3 bases: TGTGCCAGCTCACCAGCCGGGACAGCTCCTTGGGAGCAGTACTTC. This codes for CASSPAGTAPWEQYF.

The J gene is TRBJ1-2, the V gene TRBV10-3; weak D call: TRBD1 (5 bases). The length of the CDR3 is 12 residues. Germline CDR1 and CDR2: ENHRY and SYGVKD. The V end lost 4 bases, the J end lost 5 bases, and 8 bases lay between the germline ends. CDR3 sequence reads: CAISGQTYGYTF. The CDR3 nucleotides read TGTGCCATCAGTGGACAGACATATGGCTACACCTTC.

Notes on this clone: The identical CDR3 is also encoded by other nucleotide sequences in the sample. V usage is TRBV27 and J usage is TRBJ2-5, with no clear D. CDR3 size: 11 residues. V lost 7 bases and J lost 2, with 5 bases in between. The germline V gene encodes CDR1 MNHEY and CDR2 SMNVEV (reference sequence). The CDR3 sequence: CASTHQETQYF. The CDR3 DNA follows: TGTGCCAGCACTCATCAAGAGACCCAGTACTTC.